This TCR beta chain appears in the sequencing data of a study of OX40 agonist ivuxolimab in advanced cancers. Assay used: immunoSEQ multiplex PCR; TCRdb lists only in-frame clones, some missing. The top ten hold less than 35% of the sample, which has about 47,000 clones, more than 75% seen once. This CDR3 has 12 residues. Trimming took 5 bases from V and 6 from J, leaving 11 bases between them. Germline CDR1 and CDR2: SGHTA and FQGNSA. Sequences were derived from CD4+ or CD8+ T cells sorted from blood, sampled in a trial of the OX40 agonist ivuxolimab. The chain uses TRBV7-2 and TRBJ2-7; a possible D gene is TRBD1 (5 bases). The receptor was isolated from an adult with an advanced solid tumor such as melanoma, head and neck, liver or kidney cancer. CDR3 DNA: TGTGCCAGCAGCCCACGTCAGGGCGAGCAGTACTTC. Translated, it gives CASSPRQGEQYF.